Below, one T cell receptor beta chain is given with its context. Its target is not known. These data originate in a study of T cell responses to AZD1222 COVID-19 vaccine. Study-wide results and caveats: Only five or six people who got AZD1222 tested seropositive at baseline. Scientists sampled the repertoires only once the peak T cell response had passed. Mostly white British, mostly female donors; authors suggested clonal diversity may be underestimated.

The CDR3 is made up of 14 amino acids. Germline values: CDR1 LNHDA, CDR2 SQIVND (reference sequence). Deletions cut 8 bases from V and 2 bases from J, with 13 bases between. The table came from immunoSEQ multiplex PCR; TCRdb's copy has only in-frame clones and leaves some out. The data show around 30,000 clones, with 91% seen just once and around 45% held by the top ten. The clonotype was recovered from an adult in good health. This chain connects TRBV19 to TRBJ2-1; D is undetermined. The input for sequencing was peripheral blood, taken on day 0 of AZD1222 vaccination. CDR3 in DNA: TGTGCCAGTTCTATCCTAAATACCTACAATGAGCAGTTCTTC. Translated: CASSILNTYNEQFF.